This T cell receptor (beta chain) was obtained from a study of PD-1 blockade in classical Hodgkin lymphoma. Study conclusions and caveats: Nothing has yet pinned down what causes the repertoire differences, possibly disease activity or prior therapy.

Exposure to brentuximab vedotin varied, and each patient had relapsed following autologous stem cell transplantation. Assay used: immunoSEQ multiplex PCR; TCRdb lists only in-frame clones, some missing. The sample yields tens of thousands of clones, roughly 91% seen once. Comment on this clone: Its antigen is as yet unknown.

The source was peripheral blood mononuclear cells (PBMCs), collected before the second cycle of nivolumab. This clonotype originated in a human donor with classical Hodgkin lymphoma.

CDR3 coding DNA: TGTGCCTGGAGTAGGAGGGGTTCCCAGAGTTTGGACGAGCAGTACTTC. It encodes CAWSRRGSQSLDEQYF. The V gene is TRBV30, the J gene TRBJ2-7; the D gene is possibly TRBD2 (6 bases). The V gene's germline CDR1 is GTSNPN and CDR2 SVGIG (reference sequence). The germline V and J ends were trimmed by 2 bases and 5 bases, with 22 bases remaining between them. This CDR3 spans 16 amino acids.